This TCR beta chain is from a study of cytomegalovirus exposure and HLA in healthy donors (dated by TCRdb to 2016 to 2017). General notes on the study: An earlier analysis of several hundred of the donors reported about 280 Gb of sequence data and approximately 120 million unique TCR beta sequences obtained from around 190 million T cells. Among the roughly 390 genotyped donors, around 81% belonged to the genetic ancestry cluster associated with self-reported Caucasian donors. The later analysis used no new phenotypic data to find candidate immune exposures, relying instead on TCR beta sequences and their occurrence across donors. High-throughput TCR immunosequencing, statistical association of individual TCRs with disease status, and machine learning were combined to predict cytomegalovirus infection status. Among around 400 genotyped donors of the cohort, an average of approximately 240,000 unique TCR beta nucleotide sequences was sequenced per donor, of which about 19% were non-productive. Along with the roughly 700-subject first cohort, a separate validation cohort of about 110 different subjects was used. Every repertoire in the discovery cohort had been generated on one and the same sequencing platform. An earlier analysis of about 620 of the donors applied high-throughput TCR beta sequencing to assess whether each TCR beta V gene segment acted as functional or pseudogenic. The study used immunosequencing to profile the T cell repertoires of more than 650 subjects and linked those repertoires to cytomegalovirus serostatus. Typing coverage differed by locus: A, B, C, DRB1 and DQB1 were typed in roughly 620-630 donors, DQA1 in about 550, DPA1 in around 610, and DPB1 in roughly 450. Because of strong linkage in the cohort, a handful of DR-DQ haplotypes were treated as single units for association and clustering. Both class I and class II loci were covered by HLA typing, at four-digit resolution. A later genetic analysis used genome-wide SNP genotypes for about 65% of the 666 donors, treating that subset as a discovery cohort. In a later analysis, previously published TCR beta repertoires from 670 or so donors were re-analyzed and high-resolution HLA genotyping was added so that TCR occurrence patterns could be studied. About 320 gigabases of sequencing data and 70 million to 85 million unique TCR sequences were included in an early release covering 550 to 800 HLA-typed donors. The study aimed to test whether cataloging public T cell receptors could reveal signatures of past pathogen exposure. Donor age, sex, ethnicity and CMV serostatus were collected together with the repertoire data.

Broader findings and caveats from the paper: A further reported finding was that TCR beta sequences accurately predicted the HLA-A and HLA-B alleles for most subjects in the first cohort. Because some donors lacked HLA typing at each locus, the association tests relied only on the typed subset. Most TCR sequences were seen in very few donors, while some public TCRs were found in many individuals. According to a later analysis, parvovirus B19, influenza, CMV and Epstein-Barr virus appeared linked to several top co-occurrence clusters. Sequencing depth was assumed to be roughly uniform across donors in the presence/absence analyses, though that assumption may not hold. The sequencing pipeline was judged likely to have produced a cluster of highly shared sequence variants as a technical artifact. Compared with the approximately 710-donor mean, donors in an Asian-associated ancestry cluster had fewer N-insertions in productive TCRs, according to a later genetic analysis. In a later genetic analysis, a missense DCLRE1C variant was associated with V-gene and J-gene trimming of TCR beta chains, and the association was replicated in an independent cohort. In a later analysis, HLA-associated TCR beta chains showed more clonal expansion and lower generation probabilities than non-associated chains that were equally common. Some IMGT-functional V segments, including TRBV6-2 and TRBV6-3, could not be told apart with the 87-base-pair reads, so those segments were excluded. At a false discovery rate of 0.05, a later analysis linked 15,000 to 20,000 TCR beta sequences to specific HLA alleles. In vitro tests confirmed that a few of the cytomegalovirus-associated TCR beta chains recognize cytomegalovirus antigens. Most CMV-associated TCR beta chains appeared to be HLA-restricted in a later analysis, and the HLA associations seemed to be driven largely by CMV exposure. In a later analysis, TCR association rates were found to vary across HLA loci, with the most associated TCRs seen for DRB1 alleles and the fewest for HLA-C alleles. It was suggested by the authors that the approach could potentially be generalized to other disease states and immunological phenotypes. Over 15 rarely observed V segments, including chromosome 9 orphons, were excluded from the earlier analysis of several hundred of the donors because counts were too low. When HLA alleles, especially DR and DQ, strongly co-occurred, attributing TCR associations to individual alleles was difficult. Cytomegalovirus status was reported to be diagnosed by the classifier with high specificity and sensitivity in both the original and validation cohorts. Correlated functional status among segregating V segments might reflect linkage disequilibrium, but an unknown experimental factor could not be ruled out. In an earlier analysis of 587 of the donors, most TCR beta V segments appeared in productive rearrangements about 90% or about 30% of the time, broadly matching IMGT annotations. The only immune exposure information available for the cohort was CMV serostatus. In this cohort, only TCR beta chains were sequenced, and detectable features were limited by the absence of alpha or paired-chain data. A total of 150 to 200 TCR beta chains were listed by the study as associated with cytomegalovirus.

Via the germline V gene, CDR1 is SGHAT and CDR2 FQNNGV. V sheds 3 bases and J sheds 6 bases, leaving 9 bases between their ends. The CDR3 measures 13 amino acids from cysteine to phenylalanine. The entry retains the CDR3 DNA only, 39 bases that are in frame from base 1. As to this clone: Its binding antigen is unknown. Base qualities are not provided; no much larger clone lies one nucleotide away.

The receptor library was made with the immunoSEQ multiplex PCR assay. A mixture of 60 forward primers for TCR Vbeta segments and 13 reverse primers for TCR Jbeta segments was used in the multiplex PCR. The CDR3 region of rearranged TCR beta genes was amplified from genomic DNA by a multiplex PCR assay. On the Illumina HiSeq System, the amplified TCR beta libraries were sequenced as 87-base-pair reads. The published analysis was carried out like this. Across the 600 to 700 repertoires, a later analysis counted about 81 million unique TCR beta chains, approximately 10 million of which were shared by at least two donors. Raw reads were error-corrected and collapsed into unique sequences with a nearest-neighbor algorithm that merged closely related sequences to remove PCR and sequencing errors. Alignment of CDR3 sequences to IMGT reference sequences was used to assign V, D and J gene segments. For a sequence to be retained, a match of at least six nucleotides to both a V gene segment and a J gene segment was required. A rearrangement was called productive if the CDR3 had no stop codons and remained in frame with V and J, and every other rearrangement was called non-productive. Following IMGT convention, CDR3 was defined as the stretch from the second conserved V-encoded cysteine to the conserved J-encoded phenylalanine. In an earlier analysis of more than 550 of the donors, sequences lacking an unambiguous match to a single V gene segment were excluded. In an earlier analysis of about 590 of the donors, a V segment was called functional when productive rearrangements were above 56.7%, and segregating when the standard deviation between donors exceeded 5%. To diagnose cytomegalovirus status from the catalog of TCR beta chain sequences, a statistical classification framework was built. In a later analysis, V and J genes were assigned by comparing TCR nucleotide sequences against IMGT/GENE-DB human TR gene sequences. Using the TCRdist pipeline, a later analysis assigned CDR3 sequences along with most-parsimonious VDJ recombination scenarios. A later analysis defined each TCR beta chain by its CDR3 amino acid sequence plus V-gene family, and excluded reads lacking a unique V-gene family. A later analysis removed nearly 600 highly shared, low-generation-probability nucleotide sequences to deal with suspected cross-contamination and a sequencing artifact. In a later analysis, a clonal expansion index for each public chain was calculated from normalized within-repertoire ranks of inferred template counts. In a later analysis, generation probabilities were computed using a VDJ recombination model fitted to out-of-frame rearrangements, and the results were checked against IGoR. Hypergeometric tests were used in a later analysis to score TCR-TCR, TCR-HLA and TCR-CMV co-occurrence, with a repertoire-size bias correction applied to the TCR pairs. To estimate false discovery rates, a later analysis permuted the HLA or CMV assignments 20 times. A later analysis grouped co-occurring TCRs with DBSCAN, adding TCRdist sequence similarity when clustering within HLA-allele-positive subsets. Co-occurrence clustering excluded repertoires with fewer than 30,000 or more than 120,000 public chains, plus five with anomalous nucleotide sharing. The clones in this table, taken by TCRdb from immuneACCESS, are in-frame only. Not every clone is retained; where verified, under half of the shortfall comes from an unresolved V gene, and the cause of the rest is unknown. The V and J calls and clone size come from that table; D and trimming were worked out from the DNA. The sample profile shows about 160,000 clones; over 80% of them were found once. The ten largest clones add up to about 4.3% of the sample.

The cohort comprised 710 or so healthy bone marrow donors. Cohort members were all nominally healthy when sampled, although unrecorded immune exposures were likely present. The donor tested CMV seropositive, placing the donor among the approximately 290 seropositive members of the cohort. A peripheral blood sample was collected from each donor, and TCR beta sequencing was performed on peripheral blood mononuclear cells. The Qiagen DNeasy Blood Extraction Kit was used to extract genomic DNA from the blood cell samples. The clonotype originates from a woman in her forties or fifties in good health and CMV-seropositive. The chain uses TRBV11-2 and TRBJ1-3, with the D gene not clear enough to name. Sequencing was performed on PBMCs. CDR3 reads: CASSFGVTNTIYF. The DNA sequence is given as TGTGCCAGCAGCTTCGGAGTTACAAACACCATATATTTT.